The clone carrying this T cell receptor (beta chain) has only a few counts. TCRdb recomputed calls from the 5' RACE reads with MiXCR, one row per CDR3 protein. The sample carries 200,000 to 250,000 distinct CDR3 sequences, approximately 3% recorded once. This entry comes from a study of T cells after yellow fever vaccination. V was clipped by 3 bases and J by 5 bases, with 15 bases between them. Germline V CDR1 and CDR2: SGHRS, YFSETQ. The CDR3 runs to 14 residues. The clonotype comes from a young man who received the YFV17D yellow fever vaccine. This specimen was CD4+ T cells sorted from PBMCs, taken 10 days after the yellow fever booster vaccination. V is TRBV5-1 and J is TRBJ2-7, with D perhaps TRBD1 (6 bases). CDR3 DNA: TGCGCCAGCAGCTCGTCCAGGGGTCAGGACGAGCAGTACTTC. Translating it yields CASSSSRGQDEQYF. Together with reference TRBV5-1 and TRBJ2-7, the CDR3 gives the full variable domain: KAGVTQTPRYLIKTRGQQVTLSCSPISGHRSVSWYQQTPGQGLQFLFEYFSETQRNKGNFPGRFSGRQFSNSRSEMNVSTLELGDSALYLCASSSSRGQDEQYFGPGTRLTVT.